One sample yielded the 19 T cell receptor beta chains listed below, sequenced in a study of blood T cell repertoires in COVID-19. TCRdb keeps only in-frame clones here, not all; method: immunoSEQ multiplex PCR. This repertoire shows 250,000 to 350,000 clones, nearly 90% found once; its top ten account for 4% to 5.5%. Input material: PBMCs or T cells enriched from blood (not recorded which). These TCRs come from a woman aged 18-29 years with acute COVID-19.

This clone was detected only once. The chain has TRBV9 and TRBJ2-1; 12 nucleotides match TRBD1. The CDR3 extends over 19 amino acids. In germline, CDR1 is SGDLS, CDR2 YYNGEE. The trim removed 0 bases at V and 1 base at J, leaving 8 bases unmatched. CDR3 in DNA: TGTGCCAGCAGCGTAGGGTTGGGACAGGGGGCAAGGTCCTACAATGAGCAGTTCTTC. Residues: CASSVGLGQGARSYNEQFF.

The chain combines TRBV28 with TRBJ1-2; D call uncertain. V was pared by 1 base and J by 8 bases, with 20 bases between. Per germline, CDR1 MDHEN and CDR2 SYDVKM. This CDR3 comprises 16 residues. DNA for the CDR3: TGTGCCAGCAGTTTATTCACGGAGGCGGGCAGTGGGGGCTACACCTTC. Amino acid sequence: CASSLFTEAGSGGYTF.

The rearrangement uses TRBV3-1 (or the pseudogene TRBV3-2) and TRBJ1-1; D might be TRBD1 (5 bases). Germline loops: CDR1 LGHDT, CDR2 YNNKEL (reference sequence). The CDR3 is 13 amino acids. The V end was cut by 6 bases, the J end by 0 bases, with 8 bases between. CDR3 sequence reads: CASSLQVNTEAFF. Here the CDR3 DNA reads TGTGCCAGCAGTCTACAGGTGAACACTGAAGCTTTCTTT.

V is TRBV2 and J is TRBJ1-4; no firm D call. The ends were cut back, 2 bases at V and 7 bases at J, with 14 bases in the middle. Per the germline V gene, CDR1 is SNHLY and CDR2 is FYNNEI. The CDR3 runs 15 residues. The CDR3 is CASSESPDYFEKLFF. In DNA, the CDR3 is TGTGCCAGCAGTGAATCCCCGGACTACTTTGAAAAACTGTTTTTT.

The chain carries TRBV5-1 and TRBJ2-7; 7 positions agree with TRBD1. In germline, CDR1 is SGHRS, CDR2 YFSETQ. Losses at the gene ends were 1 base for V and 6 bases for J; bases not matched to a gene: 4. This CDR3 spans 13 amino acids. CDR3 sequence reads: CASSLYRTGEQYF. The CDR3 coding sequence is TGCGCCAGCAGCTTGTACAGGACAGGCGAGCAGTACTTC.

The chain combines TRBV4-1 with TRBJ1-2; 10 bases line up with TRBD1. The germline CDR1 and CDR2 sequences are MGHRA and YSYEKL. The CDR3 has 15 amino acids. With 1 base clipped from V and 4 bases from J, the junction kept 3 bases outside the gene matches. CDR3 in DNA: TGCGCCAGCAGCCAAGGGGACAGGGGCCTCTATGGCTACACCTTC. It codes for CASSQGDRGLYGYTF.

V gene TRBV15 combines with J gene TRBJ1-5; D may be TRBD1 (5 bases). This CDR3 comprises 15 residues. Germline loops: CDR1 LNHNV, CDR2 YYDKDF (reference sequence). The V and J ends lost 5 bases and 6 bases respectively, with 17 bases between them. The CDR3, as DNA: TGTGCCACCAGCGGGGCGGGGTCTACGATTCAGCCCCAGCATTTT. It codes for CATSGAGSTIQPQHF.

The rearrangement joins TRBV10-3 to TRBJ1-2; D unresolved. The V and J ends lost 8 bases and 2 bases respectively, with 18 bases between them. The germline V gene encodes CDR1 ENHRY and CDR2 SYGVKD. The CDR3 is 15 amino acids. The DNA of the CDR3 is TGTGCCATCTCAACCGGGGAGGGAACGAACTATGGCTACACCTTC. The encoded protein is CAISTGEGTNYGYTF.

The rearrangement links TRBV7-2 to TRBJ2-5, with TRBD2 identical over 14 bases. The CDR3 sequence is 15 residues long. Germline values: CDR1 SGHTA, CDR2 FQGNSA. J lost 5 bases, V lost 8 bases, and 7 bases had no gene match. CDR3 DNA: TGTGCCAGCCAAGCGGGACTAGCGGGAGTTGAGACCCAGTACTTC. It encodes CASQAGLAGVETQYF.

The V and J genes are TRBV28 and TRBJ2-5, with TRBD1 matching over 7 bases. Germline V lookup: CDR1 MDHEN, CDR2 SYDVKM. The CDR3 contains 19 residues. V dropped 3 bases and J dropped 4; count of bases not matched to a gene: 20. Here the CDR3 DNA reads TGTGCCAGCAGTTTGAGCGGCGCTGCAGGAAAAGGGGGCGTAGAGACCCAGTACTTC. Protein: CASSLSGAAGKGGVETQYF.

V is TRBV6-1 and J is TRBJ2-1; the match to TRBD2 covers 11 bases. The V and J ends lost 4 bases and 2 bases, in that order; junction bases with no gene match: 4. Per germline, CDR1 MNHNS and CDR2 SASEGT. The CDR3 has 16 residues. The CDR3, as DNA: TGTGCCAGCAGTGCGCTACTAGCGGGAGCCTACAATGAGCAGTTCTTC. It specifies CASSALLAGAYNEQFF.

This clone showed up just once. CDR3 region: CASSSRDSLNTGELFF. In nucleotides, the CDR3 is TGTGCCAGCAGCTCCCGGGACAGCCTGAACACCGGGGAGCTGTTTTTT. V and J are TRBV7-2 and TRBJ2-2; TRBD1 aligns across 7 bases. Germline values: CDR1 SGHTA, CDR2 FQGNSA. Losses at the gene ends were 4 bases for V and 1 base for J; bases not matched to a gene: 6. This CDR3 region has 16 residues.

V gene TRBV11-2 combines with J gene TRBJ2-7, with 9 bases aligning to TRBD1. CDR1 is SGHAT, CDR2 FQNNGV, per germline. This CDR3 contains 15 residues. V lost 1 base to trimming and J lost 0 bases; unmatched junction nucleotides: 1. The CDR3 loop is CASSLGQGGSYEQYF. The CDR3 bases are TGTGCCAGCAGCTTAGGACAGGGGGGCTCCTACGAGCAGTACTTC.

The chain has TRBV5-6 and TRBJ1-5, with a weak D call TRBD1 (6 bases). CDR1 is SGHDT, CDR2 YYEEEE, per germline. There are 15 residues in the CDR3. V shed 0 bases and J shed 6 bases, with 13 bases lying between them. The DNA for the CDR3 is TGTGCCAGCAGCTTGGCCGGGGGAGGGGGTCAGCCCCAGCATTTT. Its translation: CASSLAGGGGQPQHF. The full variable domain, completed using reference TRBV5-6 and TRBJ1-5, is DAGVTQSPTHLIKTRGQQVTLRCSPKSGHDTVSWYQQALGQGPQFIFQYYEEEERQRGNFPDRFSGHQFPNYSSELNVNALLLGDSALYLCASSLAGGGGQPQHFGDGTRLSIL.

The CDR3 DNA reads TGTGCCACCGCTACAGGGGAGTGGAATGGCTACACCTTC. This translates into CATATGEWNGYTF. The chain recombines TRBV24-1 with TRBJ1-2, with 7 bases fitting TRBD1. The trim removed 9 bases at V and 6 bases at J, leaving 9 bases unmatched. This CDR3 contains 13 residues. Looked up from germline, CDR1 is KGHDR and CDR2 is SFDVKD.

The CDR3 DNA follows: TGTGCCTGGAGTCCCTTAAGTGGAGGCTACGAGCAGTACTTC. Amino acids: CAWSPLSGGYEQYF. This chain links TRBV30 with TRBJ2-7, with D perhaps matching TRBD2 (5 bases). The germline V gene has CDR1 GTSNPN and CDR2 SVGIG (reference sequence). The length of the CDR3 is 14 residues. Trimming took off 2 bases at V and 3 bases at J, with 14 bases between the two ends.

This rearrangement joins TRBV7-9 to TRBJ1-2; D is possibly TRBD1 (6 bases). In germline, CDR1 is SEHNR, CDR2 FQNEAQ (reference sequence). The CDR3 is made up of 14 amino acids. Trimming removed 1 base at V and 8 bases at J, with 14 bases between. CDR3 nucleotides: TGTGCCAGCAGCTTAGGTGCGGGGGCGGGCGGCTACACCTTC. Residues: CASSLGAGAGGYTF.

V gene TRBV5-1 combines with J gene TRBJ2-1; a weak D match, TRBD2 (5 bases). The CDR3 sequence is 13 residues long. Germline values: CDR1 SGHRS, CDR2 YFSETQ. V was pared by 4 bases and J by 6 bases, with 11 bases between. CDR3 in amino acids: CASSPGEGNEQFF. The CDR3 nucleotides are TGCGCCAGCAGCCCGGGCGAGGGCAATGAGCAGTTCTTC. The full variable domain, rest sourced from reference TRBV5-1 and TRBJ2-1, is KAGVTQTPRYLIKTRGQQVTLSCSPISGHRSVSWYQQTPGQGLQFLFEYFSETQRNKGNFPGRFSGRQFSNSRSEMNVSTLELGDSALYLCASSPGEGNEQFFGPGTRLTVL.

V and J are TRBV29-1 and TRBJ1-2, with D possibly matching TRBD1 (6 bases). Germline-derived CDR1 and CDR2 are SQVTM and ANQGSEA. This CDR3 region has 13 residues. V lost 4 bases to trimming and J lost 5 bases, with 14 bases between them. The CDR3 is CSVALGTFYGYTF. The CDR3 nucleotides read TGCAGCGTTGCGCTCGGGACATTTTATGGCTACACCTTC.